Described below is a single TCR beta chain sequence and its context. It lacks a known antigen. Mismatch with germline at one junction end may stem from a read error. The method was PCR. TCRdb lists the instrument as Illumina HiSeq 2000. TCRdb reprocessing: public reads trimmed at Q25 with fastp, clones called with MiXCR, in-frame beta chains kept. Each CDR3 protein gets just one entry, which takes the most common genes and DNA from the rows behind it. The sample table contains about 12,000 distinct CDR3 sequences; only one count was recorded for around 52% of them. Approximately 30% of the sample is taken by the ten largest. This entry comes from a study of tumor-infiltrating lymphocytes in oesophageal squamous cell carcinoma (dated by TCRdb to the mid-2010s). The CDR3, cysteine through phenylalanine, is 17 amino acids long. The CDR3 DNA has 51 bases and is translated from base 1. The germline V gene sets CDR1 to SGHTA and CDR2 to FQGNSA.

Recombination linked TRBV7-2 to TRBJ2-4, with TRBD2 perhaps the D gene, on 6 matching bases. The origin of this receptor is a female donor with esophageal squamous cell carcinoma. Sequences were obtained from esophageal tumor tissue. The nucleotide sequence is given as TGTGCCAGCAGCTTAGTCGGGCGGGACGGAAGGGGCTCACCCCTCCACTTC. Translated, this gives CASSLVGRDGRGSPLHF.